The clone carrying this T cell receptor beta chain was counted a single time. Its antigen remains unknown. Stated time point: week 47, end of study. A single vaccine dose contained 300 ug of mutant IDH1 20-mer peptide, and topical imiquimod was used with it. The sample is drawn from a study of a mutant IDH1 vaccine in newly diagnosed glioma. Assay: immunoSEQ multiplex PCR; the TCRdb copy retains only in-frame clones and omits some. The sample lists roughly 34,000 clones; about 80% were seen once. Germline V lookup: CDR1 MNHNS, CDR2 SASEGT. Trimming removed 2 bases at V and 4 bases at J, with 6 bases between. The CDR3 spans 12 residues.

The sequence was obtained from a young man with glioma. The source material was PBMCs, sampled from a glioma patient whose treatment included an IDH1 peptide vaccine. The rearrangement uses TRBV6-1 and TRBJ2-7, with a tentative D call TRBD1 (6 bases). The CDR3: CASSEQGYEQYF. DNA of the CDR3: TGTGCCAGCAGTGAACAGGGGTACGAGCAGTACTTC.